The 15 T cell receptor beta chains below come from one sample, sequenced in a study of blood T cell repertoires in COVID-19. Method: immunoSEQ multiplex PCR; TCRdb's copy keeps in-frame clones and lacks some. The sample holds 60,000 to 65,000 clones; 65% to 80% are singletons and the top ten take approximately 5%. The sample taken for sequencing was peripheral blood. The receptors were gathered from a human donor in a cohort sampled during active COVID-19.

A note on this clone: Other DNA sequences in the sample encode the same CDR3. The chain employs TRBV7-9 and TRBJ2-5, with D possibly TRBD1 on 6 matching bases. Germline-derived CDR1 and CDR2 are SEHNR and FQNEAQ (reference sequence). This CDR3 region has 14 residues. V was trimmed by 2 bases and J by 2 bases, leaving 9 bases between them. This CDR3 reads CASSLSTGQETQYF. Written as DNA, the CDR3 is TGTGCCAGCAGCTTAAGTACAGGGCAAGAGACCCAGTACTTC.

The chain joins TRBV24-1 to TRBJ2-5; D is possibly TRBD2 (6 bases). Germline CDR1 and CDR2: KGHDR and SFDVKD. CDR3 size: 15 residues. V dropped 3 bases and J dropped 5 bases, with 15 bases sitting between them. CDR3 coding DNA: TGTGCCACCAGTGATCCGCGGGGCAGTGGGGAGACCCAGTACTTC. Amino acid sequence: CATSDPRGSGETQYF.

The V call is TRBV28, the J call TRBJ2-1; 13 positions match TRBD2. This CDR3 comprises 15 residues. Germline trimming cut 7 bases from V and 7 bases from J; bases unmatched to any gene: 7. From germline, CDR1 is MDHEN and CDR2 SYDVKM. The CDR3 DNA reads TGTGCCAGCACCGGACTAGCGGGGGATTGGAATGAGCAGTTCTTC. Translating gives CASTGLAGDWNEQFF.

This clone turned up a few times. CDR3 in amino acids: CASSTWTRDNSPLHF. CDR3 nucleotide sequence: TGTGCCAGCAGTACTTGGACAAGAGATAATTCACCCCTCCACTTT. V and J are TRBV27 and TRBJ1-6, with TRBD1 as a possible D gene (5 bases). The CDR3 sequence is 15 residues long. Germline values: CDR1 MNHEY, CDR2 SMNVEV (reference sequence). V lost 5 bases to trimming and J lost 5 bases, with 13 bases between them.

The chain uses TRBV2 and TRBJ2-2; 7 positions match TRBD1. The V gene end was trimmed by 6 bases and the J gene end by 2 bases; junction bases not matched to a gene: 6. Germline V gene lookup returns CDR1 SNHLY and CDR2 FYNNEI. CDR3 length: 15 amino acids. The CDR3 DNA reads as TGTGCCAGCAGGGAGGACAGGCTTAACACCGGGGAGCTGTTTTTT. This codes for CASREDRLNTGELFF.

V and J are TRBV12-3 or TRBV12-4 and TRBJ2-7; no definite D call. The CDR3 runs 13 residues. Trimming shortened V by 8 bases and J by 2 bases, and 13 bases separated the two germline ends. CDR3 bases: TGTGCCAGCCGAAGAGGATCAGCCTACGAGCAGTACTTC. This codes for CASRRGSAYEQYF.

V gene TRBV5-6 combines with J gene TRBJ2-7; D perhaps matches TRBD1 (5 bases). CDR1 and CDR2 from the germline V gene are SGHDT and YYEEEE. The V gene lost 3 bases and the J gene lost 5 bases, with 12 bases spanning the gap. The CDR3 has 13 amino acids. The CDR3 sequence: CASSWGRVHEQYF. The CDR3 region has the DNA TGTGCCAGCAGCTGGGGCCGCGTCCACGAGCAGTACTTC.

This rearrangement joins TRBV13 to TRBJ2-2, with 7 bases matching TRBD1. Per the germline V gene, CDR1 is PRHDT and CDR2 is FYEKMQ (reference sequence). With 5 bases clipped from V and 1 base from J, the junction kept 7 bases outside the gene matches. CDR3 length: 16 amino acids. CDR3 sequence: CASSTTGAMNTGELFF. The CDR3 bases are TGTGCCAGCAGCACCACAGGGGCGATGAACACCGGGGAGCTGTTTTTT.

The chain is built from TRBV25-1 and TRBJ1-2; tentatively, D is TRBD1 (5 bases). Trimming removed 7 bases at V and 7 bases at J, with 10 bases between. Per germline, CDR1 MGHDK and CDR2 SYGVNS. The CDR3 is made up of 11 amino acids. Here the CDR3 reads CASISGAGYTF. The CDR3 bases are TGTGCCAGCATCAGCGGGGCTGGCTACACCTTC.

V usage is TRBV18 and J usage is TRBJ2-3, with TRBD2 identical over 11 bases. In germline, CDR1 is KGHSH, CDR2 LQKENI. The CDR3 sequence is 16 residues long. The ends lost 3 bases at V and 2 bases at J; junction bases unmatched: 4. Here the CDR3 reads CASSPLAGGTTDTQYF. Written as DNA, the CDR3 is TGTGCCAGCTCACCCCTAGCGGGGGGAACCACAGATACGCAGTATTTT.

The rearrangement uses TRBV7-2 and TRBJ1-3; tentatively, D is TRBD1 (6 bases). The CDR3 length is 15 residues. The V end lost 4 bases, the J end lost 3 bases, and 13 bases lay between the germline ends. The germline CDR1 and CDR2 sequences are SGHTA and FQGNSA. CDR3 sequence: CASSSDSSLGNTIYF. In DNA, the CDR3 is TGTGCCAGCAGCTCGGACAGCTCACTTGGAAACACCATATATTTT.

The V and J genes are TRBV24-1 and TRBJ2-1; the match to TRBD2 covers 11 bases. This CDR3 spans 16 amino acids. The ends lost 5 bases at V and 9 bases at J; junction bases unmatched: 11. CDR1 is KGHDR, CDR2 SFDVKD, per germline. Here the CDR3 reads CATSGSSGGKTGEQFF. CDR3 nucleotides: TGTGCCACCAGTGGTTCTAGCGGGGGGAAGACGGGTGAGCAGTTCTTC.

V gene TRBV19 combines with J gene TRBJ1-4, with TRBD1 identical over 11 bases. V was pared by 5 bases and J by 8 bases, with 7 bases of the junction left unmatched. Germline CDR1 and CDR2: LNHDA and SQIVND (reference sequence). CDR3 size: 15 residues. Here the CDR3 reads CASSPIGQGAEKLFF. CDR3 DNA: TGTGCCAGTAGTCCCATAGGACAGGGGGCGGAAAAACTGTTTTTT.

In DNA form, the CDR3 reads TGTGCCAGCAGCTTAGGGGGGCGGGAGGAGACCCAGTACTTC. This translates into CASSLGGREETQYF. The chain links TRBV5-4 to TRBJ2-5; a weak D match, TRBD2 (7 bases). CDR1 and CDR2 from the germline V gene are SGHNT and YYREEE (reference sequence). The CDR3 totals 14 residues. V was cut by 2 bases and J by 5 bases, with 13 bases left in between.

The rearrangement uses TRBV24-1 and TRBJ2-5, with 12 bases matching TRBD2. The CDR3 has 17 amino acids. Trimming took 3 bases from V and 0 from J; bases not matched to a gene: 4. CDR1 KGHDR and CDR2 SFDVKD come from the germline V gene. The CDR3 loop reads CATSDGGTSGHQETQYF. The CDR3 bases are TGTGCCACCAGTGATGGGGGGACTAGCGGGCACCAAGAGACCCAGTACTTC.